Below are 14 T cell receptor beta chains sequenced from a single sample in a study of early T cells in non-severe SARS-CoV-2 infection. TCRdb re-called the 5' RACE reads through MiXCR, storing one row per CDR3 protein. This sample has 90,000 to 120,000 distinct CDR3 sequences, with approximately 12% found just once. Source material: whole blood. The receptors were sampled from an adult who was a healthcare worker with PCR-confirmed SARS-CoV-2 infection or an uninfected control (not recorded which).

The chain combines TRBV20-1 with TRBJ2-4; 9 bases are shared with TRBD2. Looked up from germline, CDR1 is DFQATT and CDR2 is SNEGSKA (reference sequence). The CDR3 runs 15 residues. The ends lost 5 bases at V and 2 bases at J; junction bases unmatched: 7. The chain's CDR3 is CSADSGRQSKNIQYF. CDR3 in DNA: TGCAGTGCTGATAGCGGGAGACAATCCAAAAACATTCAGTACTTC.

This clonotype was seen many times. CDR3 in amino acids: CATSRGGFGTGDQLYGYTF. CDR3 in DNA: TGTGCCACCAGCAGAGGGGGATTCGGGACAGGGGACCAGCTCTATGGCTACACCTTC. The chain is built from TRBV15 and TRBJ1-2; TRBD1 agrees at 10 bases. Germline lookup yields CDR1 LNHNV and CDR2 YYDKDF (reference sequence). V dropped 1 base and J dropped 4; count of bases not matched to a gene: 15. CDR3 length equals 19 residues.

This clonotype was counted between two and nine times. This chain links TRBV5-6 with TRBJ2-7, with D perhaps given as TRBD1 or TRBD2 (5 bases each). The CDR3 is 16 amino acids. Germline V gene data show CDR1 as SGHDT and CDR2 as YYEEEE. V was pared by 2 bases and J by 5 bases, with 20 bases between. The CDR3 is CASSLQTRGGKDEQYF. Written as DNA, the CDR3 is TGTGCCAGCAGCTTACAAACGAGGGGTGGTAAGGACGAGCAGTACTTC.

The table lists this clonotype with many counts. This sequence joins TRBV6-2 or TRBV6-3 and TRBJ2-2; TRBD1 matches 8 bases. The CDR3 extends over 15 amino acids. Trimming removed 4 bases from V and 7 bases from J; junction bases left unmatched: 8. Germline loops: CDR1 MNHEY, CDR2 SVGEGT. CDR3 nucleotide sequence: TGTGCCAGCAGTTCCCCCGGGACAGGAGTCGGGGAGCTGTTTTTT. Translating it yields CASSSPGTGVGELFF.

This clonotype appeared many times. The V gene is TRBV4-1, the J gene TRBJ2-1; D call uncertain. V was trimmed by 1 base and J by 5 bases, leaving 6 bases between them. Germline V CDR1 and CDR2: MGHRA, YSYEKL. CDR3 length equals 13 residues. CDR3 protein: CASSQGPNNEQFF. The CDR3 bases are TGCGCCAGCAGCCAAGGACCCAACAATGAGCAGTTCTTC.

The chain uses TRBV20-1 and TRBJ2-1, with TRBD2 matching over 8 bases. CDR1 is DFQATT and CDR2 is SNEGSKA in the germline V gene (reference sequence). The CDR3 totals 15 residues. V gave up 6 bases and J gave up 3 bases; unmatched junction bases: 10. In nucleotides, the CDR3 is TGCAGTGCGAGTAATAGCGGGATGATCTACAATGAGCAGTTCTTC. Protein sequence: CSASNSGMIYNEQFF.

This clonotype was counted only a few times. The genes are TRBV28 and TRBJ2-7; unclear D gene. The germline V and J ends were trimmed by 3 bases and 5 bases, with 8 bases remaining between them. CDR3 length equals 12 residues. Looked up from germline, CDR1 is MDHEN and CDR2 is SYDVKM. The CDR3 bases are TGTGCCAGCAGTTTGGTGAATCACGAGCAGTACTTC. It translates to CASSLVNHEQYF.

This clonotype was counted a few times. This chain links TRBV4-1 with TRBJ2-5, with 10 bases fitting TRBD2. The trim removed 3 bases at V and 5 bases at J, leaving 12 bases unmatched. The CDR3 extends over 17 amino acids. Germline values: CDR1 MGHRA, CDR2 YSYEKL. The chain's CDR3 is CASSHPRTSGKVETQYF. CDR3 sequence (DNA): TGCGCCAGCAGCCACCCCAGGACTAGCGGAAAGGTGGAGACCCAGTACTTC.

Turning to this clonotype: Since a much larger clone is just one base distant, this may be a read error. J is TRBJ1-2 and V is TRBV7-9; D call uncertain. This CDR3 has 15 residues. Germline values: CDR1 SEHNR, CDR2 FQNEAQ (reference sequence). Between the trimmed V and J ends, which lost 1 base and 2 bases, there was a span of 11 bases. CDR3 nucleotide sequence: TGTGCCAGCAGCTTAGAGTCAGGAAACAACTATGGCTACACCTTC. It is translated as CASSLESGNNYGYTF.

This chain joins TRBV28 and TRBJ2-3; 10 bases align to TRBD2. Germline CDR1 reads MDHEN; CDR2 reads SYDVKM. CDR3 length: 18 amino acids. With 2 bases clipped from V and 6 bases from J, the junction kept 14 bases outside the gene matches. CDR3 in DNA: TGTGCCAGCAGTTTAAGCCCCGTGGCTAGCGGGAGATCTGATACGCAGTATTTT. Translating gives CASSLSPVASGRSDTQYF.

Only a few counts were recorded for this clonotype. CDR3 DNA sequence: TGTGCCAGCAGCCAGTCCGGGACTAGCGGGAGTAAGCAGTACTTC. Encoded protein: CASSQSGTSGSKQYF. V and J are TRBV3-1 and TRBJ2-7; TRBD2 agrees at 14 bases. The CDR3 contains 15 residues. From germline, CDR1 is LGHDT and CDR2 YNNKEL (reference sequence). The junction had 6 bases not matched to a gene; V was cut back by 3 bases and J by 8 bases.

In its sample, this clonotype was seen many times. The rearrangement uses TRBV10-2 and TRBJ2-1, with D perhaps matching TRBD2 (5 bases). Per the germline V gene, CDR1 is WSHSY and CDR2 is SAAADI. With 7 bases removed from V and 9 bases from J, the gap between germline ends came to 10 bases. The length of the CDR3 is 11 residues. In DNA, the CDR3 is TGCGCCAGCACTAGCCGGAGTGAGCAGTTCTTC. It specifies CASTSRSEQFF.

At least ten counts were recorded for this clonotype. This chain joins TRBV9 and TRBJ2-7; D unresolved. Per germline, CDR1 SGDLS and CDR2 YYNGEE. The CDR3 sequence is 16 residues long. Trimming pared 4 bases from V and 6 bases from J, leaving 23 bases between. The CDR3 protein is CASSSELGSPPGEQYF. The CDR3 nucleotides are TGTGCCAGCAGCTCAGAACTCGGGTCTCCGCCGGGCGAGCAGTACTTC.

This chain links TRBV28 with TRBJ2-5; perhaps TRBD2 as D (6 bases). The V gene's germline CDR1 is MDHEN and CDR2 SYDVKM. The CDR3 covers 18 residues. V lost 4 bases and J lost 1, with 22 bases in between. The DNA of the CDR3 is TGTGCCAGCAGTTCCTCGGCCCTCGGAAGCGGGTCCCAAGAGACCCAGTACTTC. Protein: CASSSSALGSGSQETQYF.